These T cell receptor beta chains were read from a single sample in a study of blood T cell repertoires in COVID-19. Sequencing used immunoSEQ multiplex PCR; TCRdb keeps in-frame clones, though not all of them. The sample comprises 250,000 or so clones, 84% of which are singletons, and 1.5% rests with the top ten. Sequenced sample: peripheral blood. The receptor source for this set is a woman in her thirties or forties who had recovered from COVID-19. CDR3s include the opening cysteine and the closing phenylalanine or tryptophan. A D gene is named only where the DNA matches it firmly. Clone sizes are given selectively: once, few, many, or a class where the clone is expanded.

j_call | clone_size | d_call | v_call | cdr3_aa | cdr3_nt
TRBJ1-3 | few | NA | TRBV19 | CASRTYTGPGNTIYF | TGTGCCAGTAGGACCTACACAGGGCCTGGAAACACCATATATTTT
TRBJ1-1 | NA | NA | TRBV6-6 | CASSYLASRGNTEAFF | TGTGCCAGCAGTTACTTGGCCTCCCGGGGGAACACTGAAGCTTTCTTT
TRBJ2-5 | NA | NA | TRBV2 | CASSSGGGETQYF | TGTGCCAGCAGTTCCGGCGGAGGAGAGACCCAGTACTTC
TRBJ1-5 | NA | NA | TRBV24-1 | CATGSGNQPQHF | TGTGCCACCGGGTCGGGAAATCAGCCCCAGCATTTT
TRBJ2-7 | NA | NA | TRBV7-7 | CASSSSRGSEQYF | TGTGCCAGCAGCAGCTCCAGGGGAAGCGAGCAGTACTTC
TRBJ2-1 | NA | TRBD1 | TRBV3-1/TRBV3-2 | CASSQVPRGKFF | TGTGCCAGCAGCCAAGTACCCAGGGGGAAGTTCTTC
TRBJ1-3 | NA | NA | TRBV18 | CASSPRGQGGPGNTIYF | TGTGCCAGCTCACCACGTGGGCAGGGTGGACCTGGAAACACCATATATTTT
TRBJ2-7 | NA | TRBD1 | TRBV9 | CASSVAAGGSYEQYF | TGTGCCAGCAGCGTAGCGGCAGGGGGATCCTACGAGCAGTACTTC
TRBJ1-5 | NA | NA | TRBV6-5 | CASQSWGGEQPQHF | TGTGCCAGCCAGTCCTGGGGCGGGGAACAGCCCCAGCATTTT
TRBJ1-2 | once | NA | TRBV9 | CASSVGSDEGGYTF | TGTGCCAGCAGCGTAGGGAGTGACGAGGGTGGCTACACCTTC
TRBJ1-2 | NA | NA | TRBV6-5 | CATRDTWNYGYTF | TGTGCCACCAGGGACACATGGAACTATGGCTACACCTTC
TRBJ2-1 | NA | NA | TRBV5-4 | CASSLGQPYNEQFF | TGTGCCAGCAGCTTGGGACAGCCCTACAATGAGCAGTTCTTC
TRBJ2-7 | NA | TRBD2 | TRBV19 | CASSDRGGQRSYEQYF | TGTGCCAGTAGCGACCGGGGGGGGCAACGATCCTACGAGCAGTACTTC
TRBJ1-3 | once | NA | TRBV18 | CASSPPTGEGASGNTIYF | TGTGCCAGCTCACCACCGACAGGCGAAGGGGCCTCTGGAAACACCATATATTTT
TRBJ1-5 | few | NA | TRBV10-1 | CASSLEGQNNQPQHF | TGCGCCAGCAGTCTGGAAGGACAGAACAATCAGCCCCAGCATTTT
TRBJ2-2 | NA | TRBD1 | TRBV9 | CASSVAWTGNTGELFF | TGTGCCAGCAGCGTAGCCTGGACAGGGAACACCGGGGAGCTGTTTTTT
TRBJ1-1 | NA | TRBD1 | TRBV6-1 | CASSEWDRTEAFF | TGTGCCAGCAGTGAATGGGACAGGACTGAAGCTTTCTTT